The 32 T cell receptor beta chains below come from one sample, sequenced in a study of cytomegalovirus exposure and HLA in healthy donors. The PCR contained 60 Vbeta and 13 Jbeta primers. The table came from immunoSEQ multiplex PCR; TCRdb's copy has only in-frame clones and leaves some out. The sample records 180,000 or so clones, approximately 80% being singletons. Input material: PBMCs. The receptors come from a girl aged 10 to 17 in good health and CMV-seropositive.

The chain has TRBV19 and TRBJ2-7, with D possibly TRBD2 on 5 matching bases. Looked up from germline, CDR1 is LNHDA and CDR2 is SQIVND (reference sequence). The CDR3 totals 13 residues. V was clipped by 10 bases and J by 1 base, with 14 bases between them. CDR3 loop: CATKGRGSYEQYF. As DNA, the CDR3 is TGTGCCACGAAAGGGAGAGGATCCTACGAGCAGTACTTC.

This chain links TRBV7-9 with TRBJ1-1; D is ambiguous. The CDR3 consists of 15 residues. The V end lost 0 bases, the J end lost 5 bases, and 13 bases lay between the germline ends. Germline CDR1 and CDR2: SEHNR and FQNEAQ (reference sequence). CDR3 sequence: CASSLAGVPSTEAFF. The CDR3 DNA reads as TGTGCCAGCAGCTTAGCCGGGGTGCCGAGTACTGAAGCTTTCTTT.

The genes are TRBV19 and TRBJ1-5; TRBD1 matches at 7 bases. CDR3 length: 15 residues. Germline V gene data show CDR1 as LNHDA and CDR2 as SQIVND (reference sequence). Unmatched junction bases numbered 6, after V lost 4 bases and J lost 3 bases. CDR3 amino acids: CASSTGQWYNQPQHF. As DNA, the CDR3 is TGTGCCAGTAGTACGGGACAGTGGTACAATCAGCCCCAGCATTTT. The whole variable domain, filled in from reference TRBV19 and TRBJ1-5, reads DGGITQSPKYLFRKEGQNVTLSCEQNLNHDAMYWYRQDPGQGLRLIYYSQIVNDFQKGDIAEGYSVSREKKESFPLTVTSAQKNPTAFYLCASSTGQWYNQPQHFGDGTRLSIL.

This clone was recorded once. This chain joins TRBV5-1 and TRBJ2-7; unclear D gene. Germline V lookup: CDR1 SGHRS, CDR2 YFSETQ. CDR3 length equals 13 residues. Trimming took off 0 bases at V and 3 bases at J, with 7 bases between the two ends. Here the CDR3 DNA reads TGCGCCAGCAGCTTGGCCGGAGTCTACGAGCAGTACTTC. Translation: CASSLAGVYEQYF.

This sequence joins TRBV10-3 and TRBJ2-1; no clear D gene. The CDR3 is 17 residues long. The germline V gene encodes CDR1 ENHRY and CDR2 SYGVKD. Deletions cut 0 bases from V and 0 bases from J, with 12 bases between. Written as DNA, the CDR3 is TGTGCCATCAGTGAGTCGTTAGCTATGGCCTCCTACAATGAGCAGTTCTTC. Translating gives CAISESLAMASYNEQFF.

The gene calls are TRBV30 and TRBJ1-2; a possible D gene is TRBD1 (6 bases). Germline CDR1 and CDR2: GTSNPN and SVGIG (reference sequence). The V and J ends lost 2 bases and 9 bases respectively, with 22 bases between them. The CDR3 contains 15 residues. The CDR3 sequence: CAWSTHPRGSDSYTF. CDR3 in DNA: TGTGCCTGGAGTACCCACCCGAGGGGGTCCGATAGCTACACCTTC. Drawing the rest from reference TRBV30 and TRBJ1-2, the complete variable domain is SQTIHQWPATLVQPVGSPLSLECTVEGTSNPNLYWYRQAAGRGLQLLFYSVGIGQISSEVPQNLSASRPQDRQFILSSKKLLLSDSGFYLCAWSTHPRGSDSYTFGSGTRLTVV.

The rearrangement uses TRBV11-2 and TRBJ2-2; D may be TRBD2 (5 bases). Germline V gives CDR1 SGHAT, CDR2 FQNNGV. The CDR3 totals 13 residues. V was cut by 5 bases and J by 7 bases, with 11 bases left in between. CDR3 DNA sequence: TGTGCCAGCAGCCCTGGACTGGGCGGGGAGCTGTTTTTT. Protein: CASSPGLGGELFF.

The chain couples TRBV6-4 to TRBJ1-5, with D unclear. The CDR3 is 14 amino acids. Trimming removed 3 bases at V and 2 bases at J, with 8 bases between. The germline V gene encodes CDR1 MRHNA and CDR2 SNTAGT. The CDR3 loop reads CASSEKGGNQPQHF. The CDR3 region has the DNA TGTGCCAGCAGTGAAAAGGGAGGCAATCAGCCCCAGCATTTT.

J is TRBJ2-2 and V is TRBV5-1; D perhaps matches TRBD2 (6 bases). The ends were cut back, 4 bases at V and 4 bases at J, with 8 bases in the middle. There are 13 residues in the CDR3. CDR1 and CDR2 (germline): SGHRS, YFSETQ. The chain's CDR3 is CASSDGGTGELFF. For the CDR3, the DNA is TGCGCCAGCAGCGACGGGGGCACCGGGGAGCTGTTTTTT.

The genes are TRBV13 and TRBJ2-1; TRBD2 matches at 11 bases. CDR1 and CDR2 (germline): PRHDT, FYEKMQ (reference sequence). V shed 5 bases and J 10 bases; nucleotides not matched to a gene: 13. CDR3 size: 16 residues. CDR3 in amino acids: CASSSSGTSGRREQFF. DNA of the CDR3: TGTGCCAGCAGCAGCTCCGGGACTAGCGGCCGTCGAGAGCAGTTCTTC.

The J gene is TRBJ2-3, the V gene TRBV7-8, with D perhaps TRBD2 (5 bases). Per germline, CDR1 SGHVS and CDR2 FQNEAQ. The V end was cut by 2 bases, the J end by 0 bases, with 9 bases between. This CDR3 contains 15 residues. The CDR3 is CASSLMSGSTDTQYF. CDR3 sequence (DNA): TGTGCCAGCAGCTTAATGAGCGGAAGCACAGATACGCAGTATTTT. Complete variable domain (other parts from reference TRBV7-8 and TRBJ2-3): GAGVSQSPRYKVAKRGQDVALRCDPISGHVSLFWYQQALGQGPEFLTYFQNEAQLDKSGLPSDRFFAERPEGSVSTLKIQRTQQEDSAVYLCASSLMSGSTDTQYFGPGTRLTVL.

This clone showed up just once. The rearrangement uses TRBV6-1 and TRBJ1-1, with 9 bases that match TRBD1. This CDR3 is built from 17 residues. V lost 2 bases and J lost 3; bases outside the gene matches: 10. Germline V gives CDR1 MNHNS, CDR2 SASEGT. The CDR3 DNA sequence: TGTGCCAGCAGTGAAACCGGGACAGGGTATTACGACACTGAAGCTTTCTTT. Translation: CASSETGTGYYDTEAFF.

This sequence joins TRBV6-1 and TRBJ1-4; possibly TRBD1 for D (5 bases). Germline CDR1 is MNHNS and CDR2 is SASEGT. The CDR3 contains 15 residues. V was pared by 1 base and J by 7 bases, with 13 bases between. The CDR3 coding sequence is TGTGCCAGCAGTGAAGTGCCGGCGGGGCGTGAAAAACTGTTTTTT. It yields the protein CASSEVPAGREKLFF.

V is TRBV5-4 and J is TRBJ2-1; TRBD2 agrees at 13 bases. Trimming removed 0 bases from V and 15 bases from J; junction bases left unmatched: 12. Per the germline V gene, CDR1 is SGHNT and CDR2 is YYREEE (reference sequence). CDR3 size: 16 residues. The CDR3 loop reads CASSLAGELAGGRRFF. CDR3 coding DNA: TGTGCCAGCAGCTTGGCCGGGGAACTAGCGGGAGGGCGAAGGTTCTTC. The whole variable domain, remainder taken from reference TRBV5-4 and TRBJ2-1, is ETGVTQSPTHLIKTRGQQVTLRCSSQSGHNTVSWYQQALGQGPQFIFQYYREEENGRGNFPPRFSGLQFPNYSSELNVNALELDDSALYLCASSLAGELAGGRRFFGPGTRLTVL.

The V and J genes are TRBV28 and TRBJ2-3; D possibly corresponds to TRBD1 (5 bases). CDR1 MDHEN and CDR2 SYDVKM come from the germline V gene. V was clipped by 11 bases and J by 4 bases, with 16 bases between them. CDR3 size: 13 residues. The CDR3 DNA sequence: TGTGCCGGCAAGACAGCGAATTCAGATACGCAGTATTTT. Translating gives CAGKTANSDTQYF. The variable domain in full, with the rest retrieved from reference TRBV28 and TRBJ2-3, is DVKVTQSSRYLVKRTGEKVFLECVQDMDHENMFWYRQDPGLGLRLIYFSYDVKMKEKGDIPEGYSVSREKKERFSLILESASTNQTSMYLCAGKTANSDTQYFGPGTRLTVL.

The V call is TRBV5-1, the J call TRBJ1-2; TRBD1 might be the D (5 bases). With 2 bases removed from V and 5 bases from J, the gap between germline ends came to 13 bases. Germline lookup yields CDR1 SGHRS and CDR2 YFSETQ. The CDR3 loop spans 14 amino acids. CDR3 amino acids: CASSFGGEAYGYTF. CDR3 nucleotides: TGCGCCAGCAGCTTTGGGGGGGAGGCTTATGGCTACACCTTC.

The rearrangement links TRBV6-5 to TRBJ2-7; a possible D gene is TRBD2 (5 bases). V lost 0 bases to trimming and J lost 4 bases, with 7 bases between them. The CDR3 loop spans 13 amino acids. Germline V gene lookup returns CDR1 MNHEY and CDR2 SVGAGI. The CDR3 bases are TGTGCCAGCAGTTACTCGGACTCGTACGAGCAGTACTTC. Translation: CASSYSDSYEQYF.

The chain employs TRBV2 and TRBJ2-1; 8 bases agree with TRBD2. The CDR3 runs to 14 residues. Germline V CDR1 and CDR2: SNHLY, FYNNEI. Trimming cost V 7 bases and J 3 bases; bases outside gene matches: 5. CDR3: CASTREGLYNEQFF. CDR3 DNA sequence: TGTGCCAGCACCCGGGAGGGCCTCTACAATGAGCAGTTCTTC.

This chain joins TRBV28 and TRBJ2-1, with 7 bases lining up with TRBD2. The J segment lost 0 bases and the V segment lost 1 base, leaving 3 bases of the junction unmatched. The germline V gene has CDR1 MDHEN and CDR2 SYDVKM. The CDR3 is 16 amino acids. The CDR3, as DNA: TGTGCCAGCAGTTTATTGGGCGGGAGCTCCTACAATGAGCAGTTCTTC. Encoded protein: CASSLLGGSSYNEQFF.

This clone has only one observation. J is TRBJ2-5 and V is TRBV5-1; D gene ambiguous. V was clipped by 4 bases and J by 0 bases, with 4 bases between them. Germline CDR1 SGHRS, CDR2 YFSETQ. This CDR3 has 12 amino acids. The CDR3 DNA sequence: TGCGCCAGCAGCCGTAACCAAGAGACCCAGTACTTC. Its protein is CASSRNQETQYF.

V and J are TRBV7-2 and TRBJ1-1; D gene ambiguous. Trimming removed 3 bases from V and 0 bases from J, with 5 bases in between. The germline CDR1 and CDR2 sequences are SGHTA and FQGNSA. The CDR3 has 13 residues. The CDR3 region has the DNA TGTGCCAGCAGCTTGGCCTTGAACACTGAAGCTTTCTTT. It codes for CASSLALNTEAFF.

This chain uses TRBV10-3 with TRBJ2-7; D gene unclear. V was shortened by 2 bases and J by 3 bases, with 11 bases between the two germline ends. This CDR3 region has 14 residues. From germline, CDR1 is ENHRY and CDR2 SYGVKD. The CDR3 sequence is CAISEDPGYYEQYF. Here the CDR3 DNA reads TGTGCCATCAGTGAGGACCCAGGATACTACGAGCAGTACTTC.

The chain carries TRBV29-1 and TRBJ2-1, with D possibly TRBD1 on 6 matching bases. The CDR3 totals 16 residues. V was trimmed by 1 base and J by 0 bases, leaving 13 bases between them. Germline V gene sequence: CDR1 SQVTM, CDR2 ANQGSEA. In DNA, the CDR3 is TGCAGCGTTGAAGGACACAGGGAAAGCTCCTACAATGAGCAGTTCTTC. Encoded protein: CSVEGHRESSYNEQFF.

This chain links TRBV7-3 with TRBJ2-2; TRBD1 is a possible D gene (6 bases). Trimming stripped 1 base from V and 6 bases from J, with 9 bases between. The germline V gene encodes CDR1 SGHTA and CDR2 FQGTGA. The CDR3 has 14 residues. The CDR3, as DNA: TGTGCCAGCAGCTTAAACAGGGCATCCGGGGAGCTGTTTTTT. Translated, it gives CASSLNRASGELFF.

This chain joins TRBV10-1 and TRBJ2-3; TRBD2 is a possible D gene (6 bases). Per the germline V gene, CDR1 is WNHNN and CDR2 is SYGVQD (reference sequence). The length of the CDR3 is 16 residues. Trimming took 3 bases from V and 2 from J, leaving 15 bases between them. The CDR3 DNA is TGCGCCAGCAGTGAAAGCGGGTCGATCTTCACAGATACGCAGTATTTT. Translated: CASSESGSIFTDTQYF.

J is TRBJ2-2 and V is TRBV2; D is undetermined. The V gene's germline CDR1 is SNHLY and CDR2 FYNNEI. V was pared by 6 bases and J by 9 bases, with 17 bases between. This CDR3 has 14 amino acids. CDR3 amino acids: CASSAEPANWELFF. In DNA form, the CDR3 reads TGTGCCAGCAGCGCCGAACCAGCGAACTGGGAGCTGTTTTTT.

This clone was found a few times. The chain links TRBV6-5 to TRBJ2-1, with 10 bases aligning to TRBD2. The CDR3 spans 15 residues. J lost 4 bases, V lost 4 bases, and 4 bases had no gene match. The V gene's germline CDR1 is MNHEY and CDR2 SVGAGI. As DNA, the CDR3 is TGTGCCAGCAGTTCCGGGACTAGCGCTTACAATGAGCAGTTCTTC. As protein: CASSSGTSAYNEQFF.

The chain is built from TRBV14 and TRBJ1-4; D not certain. V was shortened by 3 bases and J by 8 bases, with 16 bases between the two germline ends. CDR1 is SGHDN and CDR2 is FVKESK in the germline V gene. The length of the CDR3 is 15 residues. The CDR3 is CASSHHRPREEKLFF. CDR3 bases: TGTGCCAGCAGCCATCACCGTCCCCGGGAAGAAAAACTGTTTTTT.

The J gene is TRBJ2-1, the V gene TRBV9; TRBD2 agrees at 9 bases. Germline CDR1 and CDR2: SGDLS and YYNGEE. This CDR3 spans 14 amino acids. The ends lost 3 bases at V and 6 bases at J; junction bases unmatched: 4. Here the CDR3 DNA reads TGTGCCAGCAGCGGGACTAGCGCACGCAATGAGCAGTTCTTC. Amino acid sequence: CASSGTSARNEQFF.

In its sample, this clone was seen a few times. CDR3 in amino acids: CASGIFGEQFF. The CDR3 bases are TGTGCCTCGGGGATCTTTGGTGAGCAGTTCTTC. The chain recombines TRBV6-5 with TRBJ2-1; possible D gene TRBD2, 5 bases. V lost 11 bases to trimming and J lost 9 bases, with 14 bases between them. The CDR3 totals 11 residues. Germline-derived CDR1 and CDR2 are MNHEY and SVGAGI.

The chain has TRBV5-8 and TRBJ1-1, with D possibly TRBD1 on 6 matching bases. CDR1 and CDR2 from the germline V gene are SGHTS and YDEGEE. The CDR3 totals 15 residues. V was pared by 4 bases and J by 1 base, with 14 bases between. CDR3 protein: CASSGKGQQNTEAFF. CDR3 nucleotides: TGTGCCAGCAGCGGGAAGGGACAACAGAACACTGAAGCTTTCTTT.

This chain connects TRBV4-1 to TRBJ2-2, with TRBD2 matching 12 bases. Germline lookup yields CDR1 MGHRA and CDR2 YSYEKL. The CDR3 runs 17 residues. J was trimmed by 7 bases and V by 3 bases; bases with no gene match: 9. The CDR3, as DNA: TGCGCCAGCAGCCAGATTCTAGCGGGAGGGCCTTTCGGGGAGCTGTTTTTT. Translation gives CASSQILAGGPFGELFF.